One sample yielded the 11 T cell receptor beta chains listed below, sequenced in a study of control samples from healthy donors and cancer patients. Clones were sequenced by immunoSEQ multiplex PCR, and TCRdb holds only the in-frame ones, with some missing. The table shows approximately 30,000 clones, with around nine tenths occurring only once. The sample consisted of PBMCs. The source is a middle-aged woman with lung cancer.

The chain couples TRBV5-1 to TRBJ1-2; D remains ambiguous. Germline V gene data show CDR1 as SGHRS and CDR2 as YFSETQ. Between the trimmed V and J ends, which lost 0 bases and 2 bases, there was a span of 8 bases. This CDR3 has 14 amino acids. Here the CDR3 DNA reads TGCGCCAGCAGCTTGGCACAGAACAACTATGGCTACACCTTC. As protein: CASSLAQNNYGYTF.

As DNA, the CDR3 is TGCGCCAGCAGCTTTCGGCAGGGCACAGATACGCAGTATTTT. It is translated as CASSFRQGTDTQYF. The chain links TRBV5-1 to TRBJ2-3; D remains ambiguous. In germline, CDR1 is SGHRS, CDR2 YFSETQ. The CDR3 loop spans 14 amino acids. Trimming removed 2 bases at V and 1 base at J, with 8 bases between.

CDR3 sequence reads: CASSSTGGGEQYF. The CDR3 DNA is TGTGCCAGTAGTTCGACAGGGGGCGGCGAGCAGTACTTC. This sequence joins TRBV19 and TRBJ2-7; 10 nucleotides match TRBD1. V lost 5 bases and J lost 6; bases outside the gene matches: 4. This CDR3 spans 13 amino acids. Germline CDR1 LNHDA, CDR2 SQIVND (reference sequence).

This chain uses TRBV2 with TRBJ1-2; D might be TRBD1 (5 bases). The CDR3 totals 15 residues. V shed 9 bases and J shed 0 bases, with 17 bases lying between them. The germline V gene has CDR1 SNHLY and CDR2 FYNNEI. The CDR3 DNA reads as TGTGCCAGAGGGGACGAAGACATAGCTAACTATGGCTACACCTTC. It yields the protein CARGDEDIANYGYTF.

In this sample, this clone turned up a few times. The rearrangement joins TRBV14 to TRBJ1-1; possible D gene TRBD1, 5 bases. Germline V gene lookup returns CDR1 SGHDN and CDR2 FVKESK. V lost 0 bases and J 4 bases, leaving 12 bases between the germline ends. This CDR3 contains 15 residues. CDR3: CASSQERFDSTEAFF. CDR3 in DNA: TGTGCCAGCAGCCAAGAAAGATTCGACAGCACTGAAGCTTTCTTT.

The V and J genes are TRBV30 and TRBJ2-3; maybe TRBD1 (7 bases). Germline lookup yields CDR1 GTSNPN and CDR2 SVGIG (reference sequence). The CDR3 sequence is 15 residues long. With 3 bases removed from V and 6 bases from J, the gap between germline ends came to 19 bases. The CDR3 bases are TGTGCCTGGAGAGGCCAGGGGGGCAGACGGGATACGCAGTATTTT. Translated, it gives CAWRGQGGRRDTQYF.

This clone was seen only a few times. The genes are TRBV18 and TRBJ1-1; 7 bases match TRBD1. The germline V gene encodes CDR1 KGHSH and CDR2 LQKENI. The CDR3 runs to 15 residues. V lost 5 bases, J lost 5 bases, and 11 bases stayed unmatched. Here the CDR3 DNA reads TGTGCCAGCTCAAGTCGGACAGGACGAGAAACTGAAGCTTTCTTT. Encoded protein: CASSSRTGRETEAFF.

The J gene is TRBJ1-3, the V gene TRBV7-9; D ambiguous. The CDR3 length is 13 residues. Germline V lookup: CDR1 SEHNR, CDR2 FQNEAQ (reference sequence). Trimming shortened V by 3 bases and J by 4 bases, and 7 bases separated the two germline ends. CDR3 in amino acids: CASSFAGGNTIYF. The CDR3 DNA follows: TGTGCCAGCAGCTTTGCAGGAGGAAACACCATATATTTT. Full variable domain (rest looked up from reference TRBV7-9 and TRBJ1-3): DTGVSQNPRHKITKRGQNVTFRCDPISEHNRLYWYRQTLGQGPEFLTYFQNEAQLEKSRLLSDRFSAERPKGSFSTLEIQRTEQGDSAMYLCASSFAGGNTIYFGEGSWLTVV.

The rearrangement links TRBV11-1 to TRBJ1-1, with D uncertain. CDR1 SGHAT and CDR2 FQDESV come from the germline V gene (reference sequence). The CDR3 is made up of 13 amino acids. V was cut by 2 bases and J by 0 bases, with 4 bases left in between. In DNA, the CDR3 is TGTGCCAGCAGCTTAACCTTGAACACTGAAGCTTTCTTT. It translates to CASSLTLNTEAFF.

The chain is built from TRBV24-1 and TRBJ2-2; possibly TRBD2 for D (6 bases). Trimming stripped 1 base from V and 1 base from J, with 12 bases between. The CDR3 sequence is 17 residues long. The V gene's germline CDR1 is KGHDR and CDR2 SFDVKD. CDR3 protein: CATSDFVGRGNTGELFF. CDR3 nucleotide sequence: TGTGCCACCAGTGATTTTGTAGGGCGGGGGAACACCGGGGAGCTGTTTTTT.

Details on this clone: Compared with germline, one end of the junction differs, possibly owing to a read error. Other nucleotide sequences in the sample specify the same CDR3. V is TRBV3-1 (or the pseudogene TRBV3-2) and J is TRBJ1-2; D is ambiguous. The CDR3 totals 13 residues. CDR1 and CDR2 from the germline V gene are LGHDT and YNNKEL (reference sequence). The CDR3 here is CASSHTELYGYTF. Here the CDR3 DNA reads TGCGCCAGCAGCCATACAGAGCTCTATGGCTACACCTTC.